These 10 T cell receptor beta chains came from one sample sequenced in a study of cytomegalovirus exposure and HLA in healthy donors (dated by TCRdb to the late 2010s). Libraries were built with the immunoSEQ multiplex PCR assay. The multiplex PCR relied on a mix of 60 forward primers for TCR Vbeta segments and 13 reverse primers for TCR Jbeta segments. This is the immuneACCESS table as TCRdb keeps it, with only in-frame sequences that have V and J called. A part of the clones is gone; compared with another copy, unresolved V genes explain less than half, and the rest is unexplained. For this sample there are approximately 70,000 clones; around 76% appear just once. The ten largest clonotypes hold about 20% of the sample. What was sequenced was PBMCs. These receptors all come from a young woman in good health and CMV-seropositive.

There are a few counts of this clone. This sequence joins TRBV6-6 and TRBJ2-3; TRBD1 matches at 11 bases. Germline V lookup: CDR1 MNHNY, CDR2 SVGAGI (reference sequence). J gave up 4 bases and V 7 bases, and 4 bases lay outside the gene matches. This CDR3 contains 14 residues. The CDR3 DNA follows: TGTGCCAGCATCGGGACAGGGGGATCAGATACGCAGTATTTT. Amino acid sequence: CASIGTGGSDTQYF.

The rearrangement joins TRBV6-5 to TRBJ1-1, with TRBD1 as a possible D gene (5 bases). CDR3 length: 14 amino acids. The V end lost 6 bases, the J end lost 11 bases, and 22 bases lay between the germline ends. The V gene's germline CDR1 is MNHEY and CDR2 SVGAGI. The CDR3 reads CASSPRVGVAGAFF. The CDR3 DNA is TGTGCCAGCAGCCCGAGGGTAGGGGTGGCGGGGGCTTTCTTT.

This chain connects TRBV28 to TRBJ2-7, with a possible D match to TRBD2 (6 bases). Germline lookup yields CDR1 MDHEN and CDR2 SYDVKM. V shed 6 bases and J shed 6 bases, with 36 bases lying between them. This CDR3 is built from 20 residues. The CDR3 spells CASSPPEGRRPRTGALEQYF. The DNA of the CDR3 is TGTGCCAGCAGCCCACCCGAGGGGCGGAGACCCCGGACGGGAGCCCTCGAGCAGTACTTC.

This rearrangement joins TRBV19 to TRBJ1-3, with 7 bases matching TRBD1. CDR1 is LNHDA, CDR2 SQIVND, per germline (reference sequence). The CDR3 is 14 residues long. V shed 6 bases and J 1 base; nucleotides not matched to a gene: 3. For the CDR3, the DNA is TGTGCCAGTAGCGTACAGGGGTCTGGAAACACCATATATTTT. Translated, it gives CASSVQGSGNTIYF.

This chain links TRBV6-5 with TRBJ2-7; D gene uncertain. The CDR3 has 12 residues. Between the trimmed V and J ends, which lost 6 bases and 6 bases, there was a span of 12 bases. CDR1 is MNHEY and CDR2 is SVGAGI in the germline V gene. This CDR3 reads CASRRGTSEQYF. CDR3 bases: TGTGCCAGCAGACGAGGAACCAGCGAGCAGTACTTC.

This sequence joins TRBV2 and TRBJ1-5, with D possibly TRBD1 on 5 matching bases. Per the germline V gene, CDR1 is SNHLY and CDR2 is FYNNEI. Trimming removed 4 bases at V and 3 bases at J, with 10 bases between. This CDR3 has 14 amino acids. CDR3 sequence: CASSGQTVNQPQHF. The CDR3 DNA follows: TGTGCCAGCAGTGGGCAGACAGTCAATCAGCCCCAGCATTTT. The full variable domain, completed using reference TRBV2 and TRBJ1-5, is EPEVTQTPSHQVTQMGQEVILRCVPISNHLYFYWYRQILGQKVEFLVSFYNNEISEKSEIFDDQFSVERPDGSNFTLKIRSTKLEDSAMYFCASSGQTVNQPQHFGDGTRLSIL.

This chain joins TRBV6-5 and TRBJ1-1, with 8 bases matching TRBD1. This CDR3 contains 13 residues. Trimming took 6 bases from V and 3 from J; bases not matched to a gene: 3. From germline, CDR1 is MNHEY and CDR2 SVGAGI. The chain's CDR3 is CASRIQGDTEAFF. CDR3 nucleotide sequence: TGTGCCAGCAGGATACAGGGGGACACTGAAGCTTTCTTT.

This clone is a singleton in its sample. This chain links TRBV6-6 with TRBJ2-1; 8 positions agree with TRBD1. Germline assignment: CDR1 MNHNY and CDR2 SVGAGI (reference sequence). The CDR3 runs to 15 residues. Unmatched junction bases numbered 5, after V lost 6 bases and J lost 1 base. The CDR3 here is CASRETGGSYNEQFF. The DNA of the CDR3 is TGTGCCAGCAGGGAAACAGGGGGGTCCTACAATGAGCAGTTCTTC.

V gene TRBV5-4 combines with J gene TRBJ2-5; 7 nucleotides agree with TRBD2. V dropped 0 bases and J dropped 13; count of bases not matched to a gene: 3. The CDR3 length is 11 residues. Germline CDR1 SGHNT, CDR2 YYREEE (reference sequence). CDR3 region: CASSLGTRLYF. The CDR3 nucleotides read TGTGCCAGCAGCTTGGGGACTAGGCTGTACTTC.

V usage is TRBV4-1 and J usage is TRBJ2-7; unclear D gene. From germline, CDR1 is MGHRA and CDR2 YSYEKL. V was shortened by 2 bases and J by 2 bases, with 16 bases between the two germline ends. The CDR3 has 16 residues. In DNA, the CDR3 is TGCGCCAGCAGCCAAATGTTGCGGCTAAGAACCTACGAGCAGTACTTC. This encodes CASSQMLRLRTYEQYF.